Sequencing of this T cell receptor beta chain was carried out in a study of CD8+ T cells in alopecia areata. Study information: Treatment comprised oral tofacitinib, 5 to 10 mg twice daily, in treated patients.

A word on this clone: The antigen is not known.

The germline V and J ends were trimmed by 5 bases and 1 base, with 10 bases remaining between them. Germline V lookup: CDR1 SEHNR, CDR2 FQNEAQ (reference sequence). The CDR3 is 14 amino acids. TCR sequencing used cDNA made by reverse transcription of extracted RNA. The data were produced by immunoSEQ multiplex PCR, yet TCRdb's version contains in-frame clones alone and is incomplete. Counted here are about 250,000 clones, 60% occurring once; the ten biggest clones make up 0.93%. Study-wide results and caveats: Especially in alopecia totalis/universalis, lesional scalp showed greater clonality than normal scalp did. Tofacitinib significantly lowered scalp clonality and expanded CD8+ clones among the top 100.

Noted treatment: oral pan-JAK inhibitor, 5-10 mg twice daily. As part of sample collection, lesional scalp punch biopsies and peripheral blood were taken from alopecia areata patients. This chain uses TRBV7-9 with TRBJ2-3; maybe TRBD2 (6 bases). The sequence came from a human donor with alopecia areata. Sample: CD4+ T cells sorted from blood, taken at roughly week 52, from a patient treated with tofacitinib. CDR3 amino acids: CASSHGGGTDTQYF. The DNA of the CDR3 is TGTGCCAGCAGCCACGGGGGAGGCACAGATACGCAGTATTTT.